What follows are 10 T cell receptor beta chains derived from one specimen sequenced in a study of beta chain features in type 1 diabetes. What was sequenced were expressed TCRB transcripts, since all of the isolated RNA had been reverse transcribed. This table comes from immunoSEQ multiplex PCR, and its TCRdb copy is limited to in-frame clones, with some not included. The data hold tens of thousands of clones, with just over 50% observed a single time. Sequenced input: Tregs from blood. These receptors were taken from a young woman in good health.

V and J are TRBV28 and TRBJ1-5, with D perhaps TRBD1 (6 bases). Germline assignment: CDR1 MDHEN and CDR2 SYDVKM. Trimming shortened V by 8 bases and J by 5 bases, and 22 bases separated the two germline ends. This CDR3 has 16 amino acids. The DNA of the CDR3 is TGTGCCAGCGGGGCTCAGGGGAGAGGTACCCATCAGCCCCAGCATTTT. Amino acid sequence: CASGAQGRGTHQPQHF.

Only a few counts were recorded for this clone. The chain uses TRBV29-1 and TRBJ2-5, with 10 bases lining up with TRBD1. The J segment lost 4 bases and the V segment lost 1 base, leaving 3 bases of the junction unmatched. Germline CDR1 reads SQVTM; CDR2 reads ANQGSEA. The CDR3 spans 14 residues. The CDR3 spells CSVEGRQGAETQYF. DNA for the CDR3: TGCAGCGTTGAAGGAAGACAGGGGGCAGAGACCCAGTACTTC.

The chain carries TRBV5-1 and TRBJ2-1; 8 bases map to TRBD2. Germline V gene sequence: CDR1 SGHRS, CDR2 YFSETQ. V lost 1 base and J lost 7; bases outside the gene matches: 10. CDR3 length: 16 residues. The CDR3 region has the DNA TGCGCCAGCAGCTTGAGTGTCGGGAGGGGCGTAAATGAGCAGTTCTTC. Protein sequence: CASSLSVGRGVNEQFF.

The chain combines TRBV18 with TRBJ2-5; no clear D. CDR3 length: 11 residues. Trimming removed 6 bases at V and 2 bases at J, with 4 bases between. CDR1 is KGHSH and CDR2 is LQKENI in the germline V gene. The CDR3 region has the DNA TGTGCCAGCTCCGTTCAAGAGACCCAGTACTTC. It specifies CASSVQETQYF. Supplemented by reference TRBV18 and TRBJ2-5, the full variable domain reads NAGVMQNPRHLVRRRGQEARLRCSPMKGHSHVYWYRQLPEEGLKFMVYLQKENIIDESGMPKERFSAEFPKEGPSILRIQQVVRGDSAAYFCASSVQETQYFGPGTRLLVL.

The J gene is TRBJ1-2, the V gene TRBV14; D remains ambiguous. Trimming removed 0 bases from V and 8 bases from J, with 16 bases in between. The CDR3 is made up of 15 amino acids. Germline V gene data show CDR1 as SGHDN and CDR2 as FVKESK. The CDR3 sequence: CASSQEWWRVCGYTF. In nucleotides, the CDR3 is TGTGCCAGCAGCCAAGAGTGGTGGAGGGTCTGCGGCTACACCTTC. Filled out from reference TRBV14 and TRBJ1-2, the complete variable domain reads EAGVTQFPSHSVIEKGQTVTLRCDPISGHDNLYWYRRVMGKEIKFLLHFVKESKQDESGMPNNRFLAERTGGTYSTLKVQPAELEDSGVYFCASSQEWWRVCGYTFGSGTRLTVV.

This rearrangement joins TRBV15 to TRBJ1-2; D unclear. Germline lookup yields CDR1 LNHNV and CDR2 YYDKDF (reference sequence). The CDR3 sequence is 13 residues long. The V end lost 0 bases, the J end lost 2 bases, and 4 bases lay between the germline ends. CDR3 loop: CATSRDRNYGYTF. Here the CDR3 DNA reads TGTGCCACCAGCAGAGATCGGAACTATGGCTACACCTTC.

The table lists this clone with a few counts. The chain couples TRBV4-1 to TRBJ1-3; TRBD1 agrees at 7 bases. CDR1 MGHRA and CDR2 YSYEKL come from the germline V gene. The CDR3 has 17 amino acids. V lost 3 bases, J lost 0 bases, and 8 bases stayed unmatched. CDR3 region: CASSHSTGQRSGNTIYF. CDR3 DNA: TGCGCCAGCAGCCATTCGACGGGACAGCGCTCTGGAAACACCATATATTTT.

This clone was found once. This chain connects TRBV28 to TRBJ2-1; TRBD1 aligns across 8 bases. J lost 7 bases, V lost 6 bases, and 14 bases had no gene match. The length of the CDR3 is 16 residues. CDR1 MDHEN and CDR2 SYDVKM come from the germline V gene. CDR3 region: CASRRIGRGLNNEQFF. CDR3 coding DNA: TGTGCCAGCAGGAGGATTGGCAGGGGGCTTAATAATGAGCAGTTCTTC.

V and J are TRBV7-9 and TRBJ2-3; 10 nucleotides line up with TRBD2. Germline loops: CDR1 SEHNR, CDR2 FQNEAQ (reference sequence). The CDR3 is 16 residues long. Losses at the gene ends were 3 bases for V and 0 bases for J; bases not matched to a gene: 3. In nucleotides, the CDR3 is TGTGCCAGCAGCTTTACTAGCGGGATTAGCACAGATACGCAGTATTTT. Translating gives CASSFTSGISTDTQYF.

This clone was detected a few times. V usage is TRBV5-5 and J usage is TRBJ2-7; 8 bases agree with TRBD1. Germline V gene data show CDR1 as SGHKS and CDR2 as YYEKEE (reference sequence). The V gene end was trimmed by 4 bases and the J gene end by 2 bases; junction bases not matched to a gene: 5. The CDR3 covers 14 residues. The CDR3 coding sequence is TGTGCCAGCAGCCCCCGACAGGGGACCTACGAGCAGTACTTC. It yields the protein CASSPRQGTYEQYF.